The 18 T cell receptor beta chains given below trace back to one sample, sequenced in a study of Graves' ophthalmopathy and Graves' hyperthyroidism listed by TCRdb under 2018. Data came from an Illumina HiSeq 2000. For repertoire sequencing, TCR beta CDR3 regions were amplified from RNA transcripts. HTBI primers and the Qiagen OneStep RT-PCR kit were used in a first-round RT-PCR, which was followed by a second-round multiplex PCR, size selection and purification. Through fastp at Q25 and MiXCR, TCRdb rebuilt clones from the public reads, retaining in-frame beta chains. Identical CDR3 proteins give one entry, which carries the most common genes and DNA. The sample yields roughly 400,000 distinct CDR3 sequences; 15% were counted once. The ten top clones hold approximately 7% of the sample. The specimen was peripheral blood. The source is a woman between 18 and 30 years old with stable Graves' hyperthyroidism. Donor details come from another sample of the same person, matched by shared clones.

This clonotype was seen ten or more times. The gene calls are TRBV7-3 and TRBJ2-7, with a possible D match to TRBD1 (5 bases). V lost 0 bases, J lost 5 bases, and 8 bases lay in between. The CDR3 is made up of 13 amino acids. CDR1 SGHTA and CDR2 FQGTGA come from the germline V gene. The CDR3 DNA reads TGTGCCAGCAGCTTAACTAAGGGGCACGAGCAGTACTTC. This gives the protein CASSLTKGHEQYF.

This clonotype has more than one count but fewer than ten. A much larger clone differs by one base, so this may be a read error. The V call is TRBV12-3 or TRBV12-4, the J call TRBJ1-1; D gene ambiguous. The length of the CDR3 is 13 residues. CDR3 residues: CASTDQPNTEACF. In nucleotides, the CDR3 is TGTGCCAGCACCGACCAGCCCAACACTGAAGCTTGCTTT.

This clonotype was observed a few times. The rearrangement joins TRBV29-1 to TRBJ1-1; no clear D gene. The CDR3 is 11 amino acids. Trimming removed 7 bases from V and 5 bases from J, with 11 bases in between. Per germline, CDR1 SQVTM and CDR2 ANQGSEA. The CDR3 DNA reads as TGCAGCGCCGGCTCGGAGACTGAAGCTTTCTTT. Its translation: CSAGSETEAFF.

This clonotype was counted a few times. The chain recombines TRBV3-1 with TRBJ2-7, with TRBD1 identical over 7 bases. Germline CDR1 reads LGHDT; CDR2 reads YNNKEL (reference sequence). V lost 1 base, J lost 3 bases, and 3 bases stayed unmatched. This CDR3 region has 14 residues. The CDR3 coding sequence is TGTGCCAGCAGCCAAGCACAGGGGAGCTACGAGCAGTACTTC. As protein: CASSQAQGSYEQYF.

Ten or more counts support this clonotype. The CDR3 nucleotides are TGTGCCAGCAGTTTCGGGGGGTTAGGGACAGGGCCCACTAACTATGGCTACACCTTC. This encodes CASSFGGLGTGPTNYGYTF. The V and J genes are TRBV12-3 or TRBV12-4 and TRBJ1-2; TRBD1 matches 9 bases. Germline trimming cut 3 bases from V and 0 bases from J; bases unmatched to any gene: 14. The CDR3 is 19 residues long.

This clonotype has at least ten counts. CDR3 nucleotide sequence: TGTGCCAGCACCGACGGACTAGTAACTTCCTACGAGCAGTACTTC. It specifies CASTDGLVTSYEQYF. V and J are TRBV6-2 or TRBV6-3 and TRBJ2-7, with 7 nucleotides matching TRBD2. The trim removed 7 bases at V and 1 base at J, leaving 10 bases unmatched. This CDR3 contains 15 residues. Germline V gene data show CDR1 as MNHEY and CDR2 as SVGEGT.

The chain has TRBV3-1 and TRBJ1-5; no clear D. CDR1 and CDR2 (germline): LGHDT, YNNKEL (reference sequence). This CDR3 has 15 amino acids. Deletions cut 0 bases from V and 0 bases from J, with 6 bases between. CDR3 nucleotides: TGTGCCAGCAGCCAAGAAGGGTATAGCAATCAGCCCCAGCATTTT. It translates to CASSQEGYSNQPQHF.

This clonotype was counted ten times or more. The conserved phenylalanine or tryptophan normally closing the CDR3 is absent here, so this likely arose from a read error. The chain joins TRBV15 to TRBJ1-5, with 11 positions matching TRBD1. Per the germline V gene, CDR1 is LNHNV and CDR2 is YYDKDF (reference sequence). The CDR3 runs 16 residues. The ends lost 0 bases at V and 6 bases at J; junction bases unmatched: 4. Written as DNA, the CDR3 is TGTGCCACCAGCAGAGAGGACAGGGGGCTCTCTCAGCCCCAGCATCTT. Translation: CATSREDRGLSQPQHL.

Only a few counts were recorded for this clonotype. The rearrangement links TRBV9 to TRBJ1-1; D gene unclear. Trimming pared 4 bases from V and 2 bases from J, leaving 12 bases between. Germline lookup yields CDR1 SGDLS and CDR2 YYNGEE. CDR3 length equals 14 residues. The CDR3 DNA reads TGTGCCAGCAGCCCCGGGGTACCAAACACTGAAGCTTTCTTT. This encodes CASSPGVPNTEAFF.

This clonotype came up many times. The V gene is TRBV7-2, the J gene TRBJ1-1; the match to TRBD1 covers 8 bases. Losses at the gene ends were 5 bases for V and 5 bases for J; bases not matched to a gene: 7. Per germline, CDR1 SGHTA and CDR2 FQGNSA. The CDR3 is 14 amino acids. CDR3 protein: CASSLRTGRTEAFF. The CDR3, as DNA: TGTGCCAGCAGCCTCCGGACAGGGAGGACTGAAGCTTTCTTT.

There are many counts of this clonotype. The rearrangement links TRBV2 to TRBJ2-7; 7 positions agree with TRBD2. CDR3 length: 14 residues. Germline CDR1 and CDR2: SNHLY and FYNNEI. V was clipped by 4 bases and J by 5 bases; unmatched bases: 8. The DNA of the CDR3 is TGTGCCAGCAGTGGGCCTACTCGGGGGGACGAGCAGTACTTC. Its protein product is CASSGPTRGDEQYF.

There are many counts of this clonotype. V gene TRBV6-5 combines with J gene TRBJ1-2, with D possibly being TRBD1 (5 bases). This CDR3 has 15 residues. The germline gives CDR1 MNHEY, CDR2 SVGAGI. V gave up 2 bases and J gave up 8 bases, with 18 bases separating them. Here the CDR3 reads CASSYTRWGRKGYTF. CDR3 nucleotide sequence: TGTGCCAGCAGTTACACTAGATGGGGACGAAAAGGCTACACCTTC.

This clonotype was seen ten or more times. This sequence joins TRBV6-5 and TRBJ2-7; D is possibly TRBD1 or TRBD2 (7 bases each). The CDR3 is made up of 13 amino acids. Trimming pared 8 bases from V and 5 bases from J, leaving 16 bases between. Per the germline V gene, CDR1 is MNHEY and CDR2 is SVGAGI. CDR3 sequence: CASPGGRGNEQYF. The CDR3 DNA follows: TGTGCCAGCCCAGGGGGGCGGGGGAACGAGCAGTACTTC.

Comment on this clonotype: Compared with germline, one end of the junction differs, possibly owing to a read error. The chain has TRBV18 and TRBJ1-1, with D tentatively TRBD1 (5 bases). The CDR3 covers 14 residues. From germline, CDR1 is KGHSH and CDR2 LQKENI. Here the CDR3 reads CANSPGRTNTEACF. CDR3 DNA: TGTGCCAACTCCCCGGGACGGACGAACACTGAAGCTTGCTTT.

There are a few counts of this clonotype. The rearrangement links TRBV4-1 to TRBJ2-2; TRBD2 is a possible D gene (6 bases). The CDR3 totals 16 residues. Looked up from germline, CDR1 is MGHRA and CDR2 is YSYEKL. The V end lost 1 base, the J end lost 1 base, and 10 bases lay between the germline ends. CDR3 region: CASSQGGLMNTGELFF. The CDR3 nucleotides are TGCGCCAGCAGCCAAGGGGGACTGATGAACACCGGGGAGCTGTTTTTT.

Regarding this clonotype: The CDR3 end shows no conserved phenylalanine or tryptophan, and so a read error is likely. This chain uses TRBV27 with TRBJ2-7; D is possibly TRBD1 or TRBD2 (5 bases each). The CDR3 is 13 amino acids. Trimming cost V 9 bases and J 9 bases, with 21 bases left between them. Per the germline V gene, CDR1 is MNHEY and CDR2 is SMNVEV (reference sequence). In DNA, the CDR3 is TGTGCCAGTCATCAATCTCTCGGGGCCGGGCAGTACCTC. Its protein is CASHQSLGAGQYL.

Ten or more counts support this clonotype. CDR3 DNA sequence: TGTGCCAGCAGTTACGGACAGCCAATATACGAGCAGTACTTC. As protein: CASSYGQPIYEQYF. V is TRBV6-2 or TRBV6-3 and J is TRBJ2-7, with D tentatively TRBD1 (6 bases). This CDR3 contains 14 residues. Germline CDR1 MNHEY, CDR2 SVGEGT. The V end lost 2 bases, the J end lost 4 bases, and 12 bases lay between the germline ends.

This clonotype has at least ten counts. This sequence joins TRBV11-2 and TRBJ1-2, with no clear D. The V gene lost 4 bases and the J gene lost 7 bases, with 13 bases spanning the gap. The CDR3 totals 13 residues. Germline lookup yields CDR1 SGHAT and CDR2 FQNNGV. The CDR3 is CASSSPTRTGYTF. The CDR3 DNA is TGTGCCAGCAGCTCGCCGACAAGAACTGGCTACACCTTC.